The clone carrying this TCR beta chain came up a few times. The record originates from a study of blood T cells in healthy people across ages. CDR1 and CDR2 from the germline V gene are PRHDT and FYEKMQ (reference sequence). V gave up 5 bases and J gave up 8 bases, with 15 bases separating them. CDR3 size: 14 residues. Using a J-beta primer mix together with a sample-barcoded 5' primer, a second PCR was run for about 6 to 11 cycles. TCRdb re-called the 5' RACE reads through MiXCR, storing one row per CDR3 protein. The sample holds under 1,100,000 distinct CDR3 sequences; 20% to 25% are singletons and the top ten take around 0.75%. This sample also belongs to another study, concerning T cells of mothers and their children.

Sequenced input: blood. This TCR was recovered from a girl aged 2-10 years in good health. The chain couples TRBV13 to TRBJ1-4, with D perhaps TRBD1 (5 bases). CDR3 sequence: CASSQKGLSEKLFF. CDR3 sequence (DNA): TGTGCCAGCAGCCAGAAGGGGCTGAGCGAAAAACTGTTTTTT.